Below, 14 T cell receptor beta chains from the same sample are listed, as sequenced in a study of control samples from healthy donors and cancer patients (dated by TCRdb to the early 2020s). The receptor library was made with the immunoSEQ multiplex PCR assay. The table was pulled from immuneACCESS by TCRdb, which kept in-frame rearrangements only. Such tables lose some clones; where checked, under half of the loss comes from unresolved V genes, and the rest has no known cause. A total of about 130,000 clones appear in this sample, roughly 92% of them only once. Clones ranked in the top ten supply 4.5% to 7% of the sample. The sample comprised blood. These receptors were obtained from a man between 18 and 29 years old in good health.

The rearrangement uses TRBV9 and TRBJ1-2, with D maybe TRBD1 (6 bases). The V end lost 4 bases, the J end lost 4 bases, and 14 bases lay between the germline ends. This CDR3 comprises 14 residues. Germline V gene lookup returns CDR1 SGDLS and CDR2 YYNGEE. CDR3 sequence: CASSQNTGFYGYTF. CDR3 nucleotides: TGTGCCAGCAGCCAGAATACAGGGTTCTATGGCTACACCTTC. The whole variable domain, remainder taken from reference TRBV9 and TRBJ1-2, is DSGVTQTPKHLITATGQRVTLRCSPRSGDLSVYWYQQSLDQGLQFLIQYYNGEERAKGNILERFSAQQFPDLHSELNLSSLELGDSALYFCASSQNTGFYGYTFGSGTRLTVV.

The rearrangement links TRBV29-1 to TRBJ2-1, with 9 positions matching TRBD2. Germline assignment: CDR1 SQVTM and CDR2 ANQGSEA. This CDR3 spans 17 amino acids. Germline trimming cut 3 bases from V and 4 bases from J; bases unmatched to any gene: 13. In DNA form, the CDR3 reads TGCAGCGTTGAGGGGCGCGGGGGGGCTCGCTCATACAATGAGCAGTTCTTC. Protein: CSVEGRGGARSYNEQFF.

This clone was seen a single time. The chain couples TRBV5-6 to TRBJ1-5; TRBD1 matches 7 bases. The V gene end was trimmed by 4 bases and the J gene end by 4 bases; junction bases not matched to a gene: 5. The CDR3 consists of 14 residues. Germline CDR1 reads SGHDT; CDR2 reads YYEEEE. The CDR3 spells CASSPQQGNQPQHF. The CDR3 nucleotides are TGTGCCAGCAGCCCTCAACAGGGGAATCAGCCCCAGCATTTT.

V usage is TRBV9 and J usage is TRBJ1-2; the D gene is possibly TRBD1 (6 bases). The CDR3 has 13 residues. CDR1 SGDLS and CDR2 YYNGEE come from the germline V gene. V lost 3 bases and J lost 5, with 11 bases in between. The CDR3 bases are TGTGCCAGCAGCGGGACCAGGGGATATGGCTACACCTTC. It encodes CASSGTRGYGYTF.

This rearrangement joins TRBV13 to TRBJ1-2, with TRBD1 matching over 7 bases. The CDR3 extends over 13 amino acids. CDR1 PRHDT and CDR2 FYEKMQ come from the germline V gene (reference sequence). The V gene end was trimmed by 5 bases and the J gene end by 5 bases; junction bases not matched to a gene: 5. The CDR3 sequence is CASSRGTAYGYTF. CDR3 DNA: TGTGCCAGCAGCCGCGGGACAGCATATGGCTACACCTTC.

The chain recombines TRBV3-1 (or the pseudogene TRBV3-2) with TRBJ1-1; the D gene is possibly TRBD1 (6 bases). Deletions cut 6 bases from V and 4 bases from J, with 21 bases between. Germline loops: CDR1 LGHDT, CDR2 YNNKEL (reference sequence). The CDR3 totals 16 residues. The chain's CDR3 is CASRLGAHEGGTEAFF. The CDR3 bases are TGTGCCAGCAGGCTCGGGGCCCACGAGGGGGGCACTGAAGCTTTCTTT.

The chain links TRBV2 to TRBJ2-2; the D gene is possibly TRBD2 (5 bases). From germline, CDR1 is SNHLY and CDR2 FYNNEI. The CDR3 consists of 13 residues. The V end was cut by 4 bases, the J end by 7 bases, with 10 bases between. CDR3 nucleotide sequence: TGTGCCAGCAGTGGCGGGCGCGGCGGGGAGCTGTTTTTT. This translates into CASSGGRGGELFF.

The chain couples TRBV5-1 to TRBJ2-3; 12 bases fit TRBD2. This CDR3 comprises 17 residues. The V gene's germline CDR1 is SGHRS and CDR2 YFSETQ. J lost 2 bases, V lost 4 bases, and 8 bases had no gene match. The chain's CDR3 is CASSIGLAGRYTDTQYF. DNA of the CDR3: TGCGCCAGCAGCATCGGACTAGCGGGGCGATACACAGATACGCAGTATTTT.

The chain employs TRBV21-1 and TRBJ2-4. TRBV21-1 is deemed a pseudogene. This CDR3 is 14 amino acids long. DNA of the CDR3: TGTGCCAGCAACTCCGGGGCAGACAAAAACATTCAGTACTTC. This sequence encodes CASNSGADKNIQYF.

This chain links TRBV7-9 with TRBJ1-3; D is undetermined. The CDR3 sequence is 15 residues long. V lost 1 base to trimming and J lost 3 bases, with 10 bases between them. CDR1 SEHNR and CDR2 FQNEAQ come from the germline V gene (reference sequence). The CDR3 is CASSLVEGRGNTIYF. The CDR3 DNA reads TGTGCCAGCAGCTTAGTAGAGGGCCGTGGAAACACCATATATTTT.

The chain links TRBV10-3 to TRBJ1-5; D unclear. Germline V CDR1 and CDR2: ENHRY, SYGVKD. The CDR3 totals 13 residues. V shed 10 bases and J shed 0 bases, with 10 bases lying between them. This CDR3 reads CASRTYSNQPQHF. As DNA, the CDR3 is TGTGCCAGCCGGACGTATAGCAATCAGCCCCAGCATTTT.

This clone was picked up one time. This rearrangement joins TRBV4-1 to TRBJ1-2, with 9 nucleotides matching TRBD1. J was trimmed by 2 bases and V by 2 bases; bases with no gene match: 12. The V gene's germline CDR1 is MGHRA and CDR2 YSYEKL. This CDR3 has 18 residues. The CDR3 coding sequence is TGCGCCAGCAGCCAACCTTACCACAGGGGGCGTCGGAACTATGGCTACACCTTC. Protein product: CASSQPYHRGRRNYGYTF.

The V and J genes are TRBV27 and TRBJ2-7; the match to TRBD2 covers 9 bases. In germline, CDR1 is MNHEY, CDR2 SMNVEV (reference sequence). V gave up 6 bases and J gave up 3 bases; unmatched junction bases: 24. This CDR3 contains 20 residues. The CDR3 here is CASRGGGAGGVQWGYYEQYF. The CDR3 DNA is TGTGCCAGCAGGGGAGGTGGGGCGGGGGGGGTCCAATGGGGATACTACGAGCAGTACTTC.

The CDR3 protein is CASSLGGEQICNEQYF. In nucleotides, the CDR3 is TGTGCCAGCAGCTTAGGGGGGGAACAGATTTGTAACGAGCAGTACTTC. The rearrangement joins TRBV7-3 to TRBJ2-7; TRBD2 aligns across 7 bases. The CDR3 runs to 16 residues. The V gene end was trimmed by 2 bases and the J gene end by 5 bases; junction bases not matched to a gene: 12. Looked up from germline, CDR1 is SGHTA and CDR2 is FQGTGA.